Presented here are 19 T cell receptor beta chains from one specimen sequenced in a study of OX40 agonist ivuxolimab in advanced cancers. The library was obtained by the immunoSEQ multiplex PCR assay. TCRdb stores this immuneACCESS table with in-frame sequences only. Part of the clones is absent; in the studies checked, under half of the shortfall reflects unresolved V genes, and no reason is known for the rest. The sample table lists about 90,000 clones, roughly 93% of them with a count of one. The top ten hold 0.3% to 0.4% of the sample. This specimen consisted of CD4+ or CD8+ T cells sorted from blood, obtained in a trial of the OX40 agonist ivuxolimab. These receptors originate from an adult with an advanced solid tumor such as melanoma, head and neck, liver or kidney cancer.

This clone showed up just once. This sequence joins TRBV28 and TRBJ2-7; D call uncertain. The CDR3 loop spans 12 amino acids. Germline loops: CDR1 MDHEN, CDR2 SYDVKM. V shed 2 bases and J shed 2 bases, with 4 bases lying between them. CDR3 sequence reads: CASSLTPYEQYF. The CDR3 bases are TGTGCCAGCAGTTTAACCCCCTACGAGCAGTACTTC. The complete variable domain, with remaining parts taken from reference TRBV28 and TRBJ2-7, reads DVKVTQSSRYLVKRTGEKVFLECVQDMDHENMFWYRQDPGLGLRLIYFSYDVKMKEKGDIPEGYSVSREKKERFSLILESASTNQTSMYLCASSLTPYEQYFGPGTRLTVT.

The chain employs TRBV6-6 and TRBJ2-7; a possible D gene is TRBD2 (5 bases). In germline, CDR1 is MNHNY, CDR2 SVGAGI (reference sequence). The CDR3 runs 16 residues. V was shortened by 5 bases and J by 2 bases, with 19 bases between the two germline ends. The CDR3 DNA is TGTGCCAGCAGTCAGGTCGAGGGCCTGGGAGCCTACGAGCAGTACTTC. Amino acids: CASSQVEGLGAYEQYF.

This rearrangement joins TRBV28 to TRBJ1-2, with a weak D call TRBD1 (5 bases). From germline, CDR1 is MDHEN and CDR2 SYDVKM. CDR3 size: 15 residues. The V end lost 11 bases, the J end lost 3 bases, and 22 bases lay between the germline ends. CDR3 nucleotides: TGTGCCGGGCGGAAGTCGACAGCTAGGCACTATGGCTACACCTTC. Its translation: CAGRKSTARHYGYTF.

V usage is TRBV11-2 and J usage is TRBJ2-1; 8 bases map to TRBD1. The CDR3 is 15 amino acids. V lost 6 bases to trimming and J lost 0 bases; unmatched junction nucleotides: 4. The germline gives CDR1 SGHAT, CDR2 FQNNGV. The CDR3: CASSYRGNSYNEQFF. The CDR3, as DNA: TGTGCCAGCAGTTACAGGGGGAACTCCTACAATGAGCAGTTCTTC.

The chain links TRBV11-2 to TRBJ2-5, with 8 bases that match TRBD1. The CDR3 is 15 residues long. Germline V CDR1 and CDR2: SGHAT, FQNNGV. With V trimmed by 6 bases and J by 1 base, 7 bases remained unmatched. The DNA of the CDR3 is TGTGCCAGCAGTAGTGGGGACAGGCTCCAAGAGACCCAGTACTTC. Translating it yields CASSSGDRLQETQYF.

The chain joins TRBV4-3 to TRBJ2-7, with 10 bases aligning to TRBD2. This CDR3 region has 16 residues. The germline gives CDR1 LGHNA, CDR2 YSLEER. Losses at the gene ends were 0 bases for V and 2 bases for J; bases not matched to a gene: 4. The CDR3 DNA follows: TGCGCCAGCAGCCAAGATCGGACTAGCGGAGCCTACGAGCAGTACTTC. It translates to CASSQDRTSGAYEQYF.

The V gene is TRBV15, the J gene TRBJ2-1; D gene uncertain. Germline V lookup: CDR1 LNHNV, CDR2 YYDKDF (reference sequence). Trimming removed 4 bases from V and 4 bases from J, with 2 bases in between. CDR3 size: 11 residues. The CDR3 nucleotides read TGTGCCACCAGCAATTACAATGAGCAGTTCTTC. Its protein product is CATSNYNEQFF.

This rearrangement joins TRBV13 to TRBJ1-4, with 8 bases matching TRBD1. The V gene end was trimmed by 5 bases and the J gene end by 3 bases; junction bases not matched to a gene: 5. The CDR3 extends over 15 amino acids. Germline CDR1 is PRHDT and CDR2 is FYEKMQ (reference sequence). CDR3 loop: CASSPRTGSNEKLFF. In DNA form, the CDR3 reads TGTGCCAGCAGCCCGCGGACAGGGTCTAATGAAAAACTGTTTTTT.

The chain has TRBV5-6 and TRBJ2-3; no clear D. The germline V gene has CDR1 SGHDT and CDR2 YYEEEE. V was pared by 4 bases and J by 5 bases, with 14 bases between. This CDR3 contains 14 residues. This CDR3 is CASSLPGRVDTQYF. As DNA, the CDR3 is TGTGCCAGCAGCCTCCCTGGAAGGGTAGATACGCAGTATTTT.

CDR3 DNA sequence: TGTGCCAGCAGCTTAGAAACAGGGACCCACGAGCAGTACTTC. It yields the protein CASSLETGTHEQYF. The chain carries TRBV7-2 and TRBJ2-7, with D tentatively TRBD1 (6 bases). CDR3 length: 14 amino acids. Trimming stripped 1 base from V and 5 bases from J, with 12 bases between. Germline lookup yields CDR1 SGHTA and CDR2 FQGNSA. The whole variable domain, remainder taken from reference TRBV7-2 and TRBJ2-7, is GAGVSQSPSNKVTEKGKDVELRCDPISGHTALYWYRQSLGQGLEFLIYFQGNSAPDKSGLPSDRFSAERTGGSVSTLTIQRTQQEDSAVYLCASSLETGTHEQYFGPGTRLTVT.

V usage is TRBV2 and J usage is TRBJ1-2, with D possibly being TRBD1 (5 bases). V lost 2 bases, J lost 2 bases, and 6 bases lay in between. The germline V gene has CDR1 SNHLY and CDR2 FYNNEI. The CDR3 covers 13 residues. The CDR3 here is CASSEQGNYGYTF. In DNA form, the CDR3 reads TGTGCCAGCAGTGAACAGGGCAACTATGGCTACACCTTC.

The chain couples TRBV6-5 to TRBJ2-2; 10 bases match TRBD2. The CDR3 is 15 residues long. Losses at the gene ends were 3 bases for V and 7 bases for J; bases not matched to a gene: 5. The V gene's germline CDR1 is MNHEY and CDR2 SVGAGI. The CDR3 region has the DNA TGTGCCAGCAGTTATTCTAGCGGGAGTGACGGGGAGCTGTTTTTT. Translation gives CASSYSSGSDGELFF.

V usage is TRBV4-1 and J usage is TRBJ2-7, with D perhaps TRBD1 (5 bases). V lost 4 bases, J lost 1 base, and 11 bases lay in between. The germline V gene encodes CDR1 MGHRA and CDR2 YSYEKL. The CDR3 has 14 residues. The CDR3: CASSRTQDSYEQYF. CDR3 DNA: TGCGCCAGCAGCCGTACACAGGATTCCTACGAGCAGTACTTC.

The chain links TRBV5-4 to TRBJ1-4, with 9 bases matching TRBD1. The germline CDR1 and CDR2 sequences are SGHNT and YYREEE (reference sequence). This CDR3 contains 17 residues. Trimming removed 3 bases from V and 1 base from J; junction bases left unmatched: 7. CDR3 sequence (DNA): TGTGCCAGCAGCTCGGGACAGGGACGGGGAACTAATGAAAAACTGTTTTTT. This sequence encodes CASSSGQGRGTNEKLFF. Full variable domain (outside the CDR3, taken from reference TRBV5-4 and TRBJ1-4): ETGVTQSPTHLIKTRGQQVTLRCSSQSGHNTVSWYQQALGQGPQFIFQYYREEENGRGNFPPRFSGLQFPNYSSELNVNALELDDSALYLCASSSGQGRGTNEKLFFGSGTQLSVL.

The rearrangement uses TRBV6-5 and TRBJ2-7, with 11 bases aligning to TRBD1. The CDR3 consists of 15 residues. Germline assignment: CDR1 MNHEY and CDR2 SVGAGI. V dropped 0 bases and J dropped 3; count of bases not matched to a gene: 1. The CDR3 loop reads CASSYSGQGGYEQYF. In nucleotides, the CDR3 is TGTGCCAGCAGTTACTCGGGACAGGGGGGCTACGAGCAGTACTTC.

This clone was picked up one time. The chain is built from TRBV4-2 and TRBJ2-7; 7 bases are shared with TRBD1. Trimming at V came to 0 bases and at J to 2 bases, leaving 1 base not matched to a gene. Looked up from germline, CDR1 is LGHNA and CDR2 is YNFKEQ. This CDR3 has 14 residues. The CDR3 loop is CASSQDRGPYEQYF. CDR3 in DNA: TGTGCCAGCAGCCAAGATAGGGGGCCCTACGAGCAGTACTTC.

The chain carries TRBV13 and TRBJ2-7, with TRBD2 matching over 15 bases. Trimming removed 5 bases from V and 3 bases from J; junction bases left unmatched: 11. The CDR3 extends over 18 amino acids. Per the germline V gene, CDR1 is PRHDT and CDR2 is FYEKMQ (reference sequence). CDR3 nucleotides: TGTGCCAGCAGCCCCAGGACTAGCGGGAGGGCCGAACACTACGAGCAGTACTTC. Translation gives CASSPRTSGRAEHYEQYF.

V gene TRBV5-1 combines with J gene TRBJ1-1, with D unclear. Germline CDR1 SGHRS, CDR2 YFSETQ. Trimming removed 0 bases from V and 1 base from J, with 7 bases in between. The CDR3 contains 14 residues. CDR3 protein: CASSLDLRNTEAFF. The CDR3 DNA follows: TGCGCCAGCAGCTTGGATTTGCGGAACACTGAAGCTTTCTTT.

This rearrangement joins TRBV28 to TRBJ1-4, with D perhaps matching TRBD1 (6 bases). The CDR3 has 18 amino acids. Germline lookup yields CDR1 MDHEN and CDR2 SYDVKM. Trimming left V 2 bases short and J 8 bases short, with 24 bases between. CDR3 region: CASSLPPPAGQRKEKLFF. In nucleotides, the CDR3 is TGTGCCAGCAGTTTACCCCCGCCAGCTGGACAGAGGAAGGAAAAACTGTTTTTT.